The present T cell receptor beta chain was sequenced within a study of response to subunit inactivated influenza vaccine listed by TCRdb under 2018. Looking at the study overall: To follow how T cells responded to a trivalent subunit inactivated influenza vaccine, the researchers relied on deep quantitative profiling of the T cell receptor repertoire. Study-wide conclusions, independent of this receptor: The authors suggested that each seasonal influenza vaccination may recruit only a limited number of new T cells.

The germline V gene supplies CDR1 SGHRS and CDR2 YFSETQ. V loses 4 bases at its end and J loses 6 bases; junction bases beyond the gene matches: 12. The CDR3 measures 15 amino acids from cysteine to phenylalanine. Of all the DNA, just the CDR3 is kept, 45 bases in frame from base 1. This clonotype turned up a few times. The antigen this receptor binds is unknown. Base-call qualities are not available, and no considerably larger clone is one nucleotide away. The library was built by means of RT-PCR. Instrument on record: Illumina HiSeq 2500. TCRdb trimmed public reads at Q25 via fastp, called clones via MiXCR and kept in-frame beta chains. Rows with one shared CDR3 protein collapse into an entry with the most common genes and DNA. This sample comprises roughly 700,000 distinct CDR3 sequences, about 14% of them detected only once. The ten largest clones represent 6% to 7% of the sample.

The sequences come from PBMCs from blood, collected around two weeks before vaccination. The clonotype comes from a man aged 45-65 years who received an inactivated influenza vaccine. Donor details come from another sample of the same person, matched by shared clones. The chain is encoded by TRBV5-1 joined to TRBJ2-5; 7 junctional bases match TRBD1. The sequence in DNA is TGCGCCAGCAGCCCCCCAGGGGGACGCAGGAAGACCCAGTACTTC. Its protein is CASSPPGGRRKTQYF.